The clone carrying this TCR beta chain has more than one count but fewer than ten. The sample is drawn from a study of cytomegalovirus exposure and HLA in healthy donors. In germline, CDR1 is SGHAT, CDR2 FQNNGV. The CDR3 extends over 16 amino acids. Trimming cost V 6 bases and J 6 bases, with 20 bases left between them. PCR was performed using 60 Vbeta and 13 Jbeta primers. Produced via immunoSEQ multiplex PCR; TCRdb's table is partial and in-frame only. The table has about 130,000 clones, about three quarters seen once; the top ten hold approximately 2.6%. The material sequenced was PBMCs. The V and J genes are TRBV11-2 and TRBJ1-4, with TRBD1 as a possible D gene (6 bases). This receptor was taken from a woman aged 55-69 years in good health and CMV-seropositive. CDR3 protein: CASRSLLGGADEKLFF. The CDR3 nucleotides are TGTGCCAGCAGGTCGCTCTTAGGGGGTGCGGATGAAAAACTGTTTTTT.